The 20 T cell receptor beta chains reported below all come from one sample, sequenced in a study of OX40 agonist ivuxolimab in advanced cancers. The protocol was immunoSEQ multiplex PCR, while the TCRdb copy is restricted to in-frame clones and leaves out a portion. The data contain over 30,000 clones, over 60% of them seen just once; the ten biggest clones take up roughly a fifth. The source was CD4+ or CD8+ T cells sorted from blood, collected in a trial of the OX40 agonist ivuxolimab. The receptors here all came from an adult with an advanced solid tumor such as melanoma, head and neck, liver or kidney cancer.

There are a few counts of this clone. V and J are TRBV30 and TRBJ1-6; possibly TRBD1 for D (6 bases). The CDR3 contains 14 residues. The ends were cut back, 4 bases at V and 9 bases at J, with 16 bases in the middle. Germline-derived CDR1 and CDR2 are GTSNPN and SVGIG (reference sequence). CDR3 coding DNA: TGTGCCTGGACCCTACGGGGGGGCCGTTCACCCCTCCACTTT. This translates into CAWTLRGGRSPLHF.

The rearrangement joins TRBV5-1 to TRBJ1-3; D call uncertain. The CDR3 extends over 15 amino acids. V was shortened by 0 bases and J by 4 bases, with 11 bases between the two germline ends. Germline CDR1 SGHRS, CDR2 YFSETQ. This chain's CDR3 is CASSLVPGSGNTIYF. CDR3 DNA sequence: TGCGCCAGCAGCTTGGTACCGGGGTCCGGAAACACCATATATTTT.

V is TRBV7-8 and J is TRBJ2-5; TRBD1 agrees at 8 bases. The CDR3 has 14 residues. The germline V gene has CDR1 SGHVS and CDR2 FQNEAQ. J lost 4 bases, V lost 5 bases, and 6 bases had no gene match. This chain's CDR3 is CASSRTGGPETQYF. The CDR3 coding sequence is TGTGCCAGCAGCCGTACAGGGGGTCCAGAGACCCAGTACTTC.

The sample holds one count of this clone. CDR3 amino acids: CASRRDGGTEAFF. CDR3 DNA: TGTGCCAGCAGACGGGACGGAGGGACTGAAGCTTTCTTT. The genes are TRBV7-9 and TRBJ1-1; the D gene is possibly TRBD1 (5 bases). The CDR3 has 13 amino acids. CDR1 SEHNR and CDR2 FQNEAQ come from the germline V gene (reference sequence). Trimming pared 6 bases from V and 5 bases from J, leaving 13 bases between.

The rearrangement links TRBV6-1 to TRBJ2-1; 12 positions agree with TRBD2. The CDR3 consists of 15 residues. Germline trimming cut 2 bases from V and 8 bases from J; bases unmatched to any gene: 4. Germline V gene data show CDR1 as MNHNS and CDR2 as SASEGT. CDR3 region: CASSETSGGFDEQFF. The CDR3 nucleotides read TGTGCCAGCAGTGAAACTAGCGGGGGGTTCGATGAGCAGTTCTTC.

The count of this clone is one. DNA for the CDR3: TGTGCCAGCAGGGGACCTGGAAACACCATATATTTT. Its translation: CASRGPGNTIYF. The rearrangement links TRBV5-8 to TRBJ1-3; TRBD1 might be the D (5 bases). CDR1 SGHTS and CDR2 YDEGEE come from the germline V gene. The germline V and J ends were trimmed by 5 bases and 2 bases, with 5 bases remaining between them. This CDR3 contains 12 residues.

The chain links TRBV5-1 to TRBJ1-6; D is undetermined. CDR1 is SGHRS, CDR2 YFSETQ, per germline. The V end lost 5 bases, the J end lost 10 bases, and 13 bases lay between the germline ends. The CDR3 covers 13 residues. Here the CDR3 reads CASSYGPASPLHF. The CDR3 nucleotides read TGCGCCAGCAGTTACGGGCCTGCCTCACCCCTCCACTTT.

There are a few counts of this clone. The gene calls are TRBV7-2 and TRBJ2-5; D is ambiguous. The V gene lost 5 bases and the J gene lost 5 bases, with 9 bases spanning the gap. Germline loops: CDR1 SGHTA, CDR2 FQGNSA. The CDR3 covers 12 residues. The CDR3 sequence: CASSPYAETQYF. In nucleotides, the CDR3 is TGTGCCAGCAGCCCTTACGCTGAGACCCAGTACTTC.

The rearrangement uses TRBV6-1 and TRBJ2-1; 7 bases are a match to TRBD1. With 10 bases clipped from V and 8 bases from J, the junction kept 14 bases outside the gene matches. Germline-derived CDR1 and CDR2 are MNHNS and SASEGT. This CDR3 has 14 residues. CDR3 nucleotides: TGTGCCACCCGGCCTAGACAGGGATCGGATGAGCAGTTCTTC. It yields the protein CATRPRQGSDEQFF.

The chain couples TRBV9 to TRBJ2-3, with 8 bases identical to TRBD2. From germline, CDR1 is SGDLS and CDR2 YYNGEE. The junction had 6 bases not matched to a gene; V was cut back by 5 bases and J by 1 base. The CDR3 covers 15 residues. CDR3 DNA: TGTGCCAGCAGTCCCAGGCGGGGGGGCACAGATACGCAGTATTTT. This encodes CASSPRRGGTDTQYF.

In its sample, this clone was seen a few times. The rearrangement uses TRBV29-1 and TRBJ2-5, with D perhaps matching TRBD2 (6 bases). CDR3 length: 12 amino acids. Germline values: CDR1 SQVTM, CDR2 ANQGSEA. The CDR3 sequence is CIGGQGGETQYF. CDR3 bases: TGCATCGGGGGTCAGGGTGGGGAGACCCAGTACTTC.

In DNA form, the CDR3 reads TGTGCCAGTAGTATAGTACAGGACCCCAGGGGCTACACCTTC. This gives the protein CASSIVQDPRGYTF. The chain combines TRBV19 with TRBJ1-2; possible D gene TRBD1, 5 bases. Trimming removed 1 base at V and 8 bases at J, with 14 bases between. In germline, CDR1 is LNHDA, CDR2 SQIVND (reference sequence). The CDR3 spans 14 residues.

The genes are TRBV2 and TRBJ2-5, with TRBD2 matching over 7 bases. Germline CDR1 is SNHLY and CDR2 is FYNNEI. V was pared by 8 bases and J by 1 base, with 7 bases of the junction left unmatched. The CDR3 is 14 amino acids. The CDR3 sequence: CASEGDYVQETQYF. In DNA form, the CDR3 reads TGTGCCAGCGAAGGGGACTACGTCCAAGAGACCCAGTACTTC.

This chain uses TRBV5-1 with TRBJ1-2; the match to TRBD1 covers 12 bases. Germline V gives CDR1 SGHRS, CDR2 YFSETQ. The J segment lost 6 bases and the V segment lost 3 bases, leaving 6 bases of the junction unmatched. The CDR3 length is 15 residues. As DNA, the CDR3 is TGCGCCAGCAGCTACTCCGGGACAGGGGGCAATGGCTACACCTTC. This gives the protein CASSYSGTGGNGYTF.

The chain employs TRBV19 and TRBJ2-5; 8 nucleotides match TRBD1. V lost 6 bases to trimming and J lost 1 base; unmatched junction nucleotides: 1. This CDR3 contains 13 residues. Per germline, CDR1 LNHDA and CDR2 SQIVND (reference sequence). CDR3 nucleotide sequence: TGTGCCAGTAGAGGACAGGGCCAAGAGACCCAGTACTTC. Protein sequence: CASRGQGQETQYF.

The chain carries TRBV19 and TRBJ2-7, with D perhaps TRBD1 (6 bases). V lost 3 bases, J lost 2 bases, and 14 bases lay in between. The CDR3 is 15 residues long. Looked up from germline, CDR1 is LNHDA and CDR2 is SQIVND (reference sequence). The CDR3 sequence is CASSIGGRGTYEQYF. For the CDR3, the DNA is TGTGCCAGTAGTATTGGGGGCAGGGGCACCTACGAGCAGTACTTC.

This clone showed up just a few times. This chain joins TRBV2 and TRBJ2-7; D gene ambiguous. Germline values: CDR1 SNHLY, CDR2 FYNNEI. The CDR3 covers 12 residues. V dropped 3 bases and J dropped 6 bases, with 9 bases sitting between them. CDR3: CASSDHTFEQYV. The CDR3 coding sequence is TGTGCCAGCAGTGACCACACCTTCGAGCAGTACGTC.

This sequence joins TRBV12-5 and TRBJ2-1, with 9 bases identical to TRBD2. Germline loops: CDR1 LGHNT, CDR2 FRNRAP. This CDR3 has 15 amino acids. J was trimmed by 6 bases and V by 7 bases; bases with no gene match: 10. CDR3 sequence: CASALLAGVVNEQFF. CDR3 bases: TGTGCTAGTGCCCTTTTAGCGGGGGTCGTCAATGAGCAGTTCTTC.

The J gene is TRBJ1-1, the V gene TRBV5-1, with 7 bases identical to TRBD1. J was trimmed by 4 bases and V by 4 bases; bases with no gene match: 7. The length of the CDR3 is 14 residues. CDR1 and CDR2 (germline): SGHRS, YFSETQ. DNA of the CDR3: TGCGCCAGCAGCGCGACAGGGAGGAGCACTGAAGCTTTCTTT. This translates into CASSATGRSTEAFF.

The chain carries TRBV4-2 and TRBJ2-5, with 7 nucleotides matching TRBD2. The germline CDR1 and CDR2 sequences are LGHNA and YNFKEQ. Trimming took 4 bases from V and 7 from J; bases not matched to a gene: 9. This CDR3 is built from 14 residues. CDR3 amino acids: CASSLGGGEGTQYF. DNA of the CDR3: TGTGCCAGCAGCCTAGGCGGCGGGGAGGGGACCCAGTACTTC.